The T cell receptor beta chain under discussion was sequenced for a study of CD39 and CD103 CD8 tumor-infiltrating T cells. Study-level background: Shown patients: HPV-positive HNSCC, HPV-negative HNSCC, ovarian cancer, melanoma. Points from the study as a whole: Top 30 DP CD8 TIL clonotypes covered about 56-90% of repertoire.

Memory CD8 T cells were sorted as CD8+CD4-CD45RA-, any CCR7 status. As regards this clone: Its target is unknown.

Germline V gene data show CDR1 as MGHRA and CDR2 as YSYEKL. The CDR3 is 14 residues long. The V end was cut by 1 base, the J end by 0 bases, with 7 bases between. TCRdb's copy holds only in-frame clones and misses some; the assay was immunoSEQ multiplex PCR. The table shows 15,000 to 20,000 clones, with 90% to 95% occurring only once. This sequence originates from a human donor with head and neck squamous cell carcinoma. The sample was CD8+ T cells sorted from blood. Subset of the sample: total memory CD8 T cells (CD45RA-CCR7+/-) from blood or uninvolved lymph node. This chain joins TRBV4-1 and TRBJ2-7; D gene unclear. The CDR3, as DNA: TGCGCCAGCAGCCAAGTTCAGGACTCCTACGAGCAGTACTTC. It translates to CASSQVQDSYEQYF.